A selection of T cell receptor beta chains follows, all from one sample in a study of T-cell reconstitution after alpha-beta-depleted transplantation in children. TCRdb re-called the PCR reads through MiXCR, storing one row per CDR3 protein. The sample records roughly 200,000 distinct CDR3 sequences, approximately 11% being singletons. The starting material was PBMCs, obtained before TCRalphabeta/CD19-depleted stem cell transplant. The receptors here all came from a child less than two years old with acute myeloid leukemia, due to receive a stem cell transplant. The CDR3 runs from the conserved cysteine through the conserved F or W. The D gene is left open where the match is weak. The size of a clone is reported for some rows only, either as once, few or many, or as a class for expanded clones.

abundance: many; j_gene: TRBJ2-5; v_gene: TRBV29-1; d_gene: NA; CDR3nt: TGCAGCGTTGAAGTGCCCCCGCGGGAGACCCAGTACTTC; CDR3aa: CSVEVPPRETQYF
abundance: many; j_gene: TRBJ2-3; v_gene: TRBV4-2; d_gene: NA; CDR3nt: TGTGCCAGCAGCCCCCTAGCGCCCACAGATACGCAGTATTTT; CDR3aa: CASSPLAPTDTQYF
abundance: few; j_gene: TRBJ2-3; v_gene: TRBV7-6; d_gene: TRBD2; CDR3nt: TGTGCCAGCAGCTTAGAAATGGTGGTGGGAGGGCCTAGAGATACGCAGTATTTT; CDR3aa: CASSLEMVVGGPRDTQYF
abundance: few; j_gene: TRBJ2-3; v_gene: TRBV10-3; d_gene: TRBD2; CDR3nt: TGTGCCATCAGTGAGACCGACGGGGACTACTACGGTGGGGATACGCAGTATTTT; CDR3aa: CAISETDGDYYGGDTQYF
abundance: NA; j_gene: TRBJ2-2; v_gene: TRBV5-1; d_gene: NA; CDR3nt: TGCGCCAGCAGCTGGACCCCCGCGGAGGAGGGCGGGGAGCTGTTTTTT; CDR3aa: CASSWTPAEEGGELFF
abundance: few; j_gene: TRBJ2-1; v_gene: TRBV11-2; d_gene: TRBD2; CDR3nt: TGTGCCAGCAGCTTACTCCGACTAGCGGGGCCTAGCTCCTACAATGAGCAGTTCTTC; CDR3aa: CASSLLRLAGPSSYNEQFF
abundance: many; j_gene: TRBJ2-2; v_gene: TRBV10-1; d_gene: NA; CDR3nt: TGCGCCAGCAGTGATCAGTCGACCGGGGAGCTGTTTTTT; CDR3aa: CASSDQSTGELFF
abundance: many; j_gene: TRBJ1-2; v_gene: TRBV5-6; d_gene: NA; CDR3nt: TGTGCCAGCAGCACGACGGGGGGTGGCTACACCTTC; CDR3aa: CASSTTGGGYTF
abundance: once; j_gene: TRBJ2-7; v_gene: TRBV5-1; d_gene: NA; CDR3nt: TGCGCCAGCAGCTTGTTAACAGCAGCGGGCTTTAACTACGAGCAGTATTTC; CDR3aa: CASSLLTAAGFNYEQYF
abundance: many; j_gene: TRBJ2-1; v_gene: TRBV28; d_gene: NA; CDR3nt: TGTGCCAGCACCCCCTATAACTACAATGAGCAGTTCTTC; CDR3aa: CASTPYNYNEQFF
abundance: few; j_gene: TRBJ1-1; v_gene: TRBV18; d_gene: NA; CDR3nt: TGTGCCAGCTCACCCCGGCAGGGTACTGAAGCTTTCTTT; CDR3aa: CASSPRQGTEAFF
abundance: many; j_gene: TRBJ2-3; v_gene: TRBV27; d_gene: NA; CDR3nt: TGTGCCAGCAGTCGACAGGCACCTAGCACAGATACGCAGTATTTT; CDR3aa: CASSRQAPSTDTQYF
abundance: many; j_gene: TRBJ2-3; v_gene: TRBV7-3; d_gene: NA; CDR3nt: TGTGCCAGCAGTACCGTGGGGGCAGATACGCAGTATTTT; CDR3aa: CASSTVGADTQYF
abundance: few; j_gene: TRBJ2-3; v_gene: TRBV30; d_gene: NA; CDR3nt: TGTGCCTGGAGCGAGGGCCCAGATACGCAGTATTTT; CDR3aa: CAWSEGPDTQYF
abundance: many; j_gene: TRBJ2-7; v_gene: TRBV6-5; d_gene: NA; CDR3nt: TGTGCCAGCAGTTACTCCACACCCCCCGAGCAGTACTTC; CDR3aa: CASSYSTPPEQYF
abundance: many; j_gene: TRBJ1-6; v_gene: TRBV12-3/TRBV12-4; d_gene: NA; CDR3nt: TGTGCCAGCAGACGACAGGCTTCTCTTAATTCACCCCTCCACTTT; CDR3aa: CASRRQASLNSPLHF
abundance: many; j_gene: TRBJ2-2; v_gene: TRBV7-9; d_gene: NA; CDR3nt: TGTGCCAGCAGCTCCCGCCAGCAAGTGACCGGGGAGCTGTTTTTT; CDR3aa: CASSSRQQVTGELFF
abundance: many; j_gene: TRBJ2-3; v_gene: TRBV20-1; d_gene: TRBD2; CDR3nt: TGCAGTGCGACACTAGCGGTTCCCCCTGGGGATACGCAGTATTTT; CDR3aa: CSATLAVPPGDTQYF
abundance: many; j_gene: TRBJ2-7; v_gene: TRBV5-1; d_gene: TRBD1; CDR3nt: TGCGCCAGCAGTTCTTCTCCGGGACAGGGGAGGACCTACGAGCAGTACTTC; CDR3aa: CASSSSPGQGRTYEQYF
abundance: many; j_gene: TRBJ1-1; v_gene: TRBV7-9; d_gene: NA; CDR3nt: TGTGCCAGCAGCTTAGCGAGGATCACTGAAGCTTTCTTT; CDR3aa: CASSLARITEAFF
abundance: many; j_gene: TRBJ1-5; v_gene: TRBV29-1; d_gene: NA; CDR3nt: TGCAGCGTTCGACACGCCTTGGATCAGCCCCAGCATTTT; CDR3aa: CSVRHALDQPQHF
abundance: many; j_gene: TRBJ2-4; v_gene: TRBV6-1; d_gene: NA; CDR3nt: TGTGCCAGCACCCCGGGGACAGCCAAAAACATTCAGTACTTC; CDR3aa: CASTPGTAKNIQYF
abundance: many; j_gene: TRBJ2-7; v_gene: TRBV7-9; d_gene: NA; CDR3nt: TGTGCCAGCAGCCTAGATATCCACGAGCAGTACTTC; CDR3aa: CASSLDIHEQYF
abundance: once; j_gene: TRBJ2-5; v_gene: TRBV6-1; d_gene: NA; CDR3nt: TGTGCCAGCAGTGAAGTTGAAGAGACCCAGTACTTC; CDR3aa: CASSEVEETQYF
abundance: many; j_gene: TRBJ1-2; v_gene: TRBV20-1; d_gene: NA; CDR3nt: TGCAGGGTGGATGGAAGGGAATCCCTTAACTATGGCTACACCTTC; CDR3aa: CRVDGRESLNYGYTF
abundance: many; j_gene: TRBJ2-1; v_gene: TRBV3-1; d_gene: TRBD2; CDR3nt: TGTGCCAGCAGCCATACGGCGGGAGGATCCTACAATGAGCAGTTCTTC; CDR3aa: CASSHTAGGSYNEQFF
abundance: many; j_gene: TRBJ2-1; v_gene: TRBV5-4; d_gene: TRBD2; CDR3nt: TGTGCCAGCAGCTTGGGACTAGCGGGAGTGGGGTACAATGAGCAGTTCTTC; CDR3aa: CASSLGLAGVGYNEQFF
abundance: many; j_gene: TRBJ2-2; v_gene: TRBV5-1; d_gene: TRBD1; CDR3nt: TGCGCCAGCCTCGCTCCGGGACAGGGGAACACCGGGGAGCTGTTTTTT; CDR3aa: CASLAPGQGNTGELFF
abundance: NA; j_gene: TRBJ2-3; v_gene: TRBV7-7; d_gene: TRBD1; CDR3nt: TGTGCCGGCAGTTTACAGGGGGGAAGCACAGATACGCAGTATTTT; CDR3aa: CAGSLQGGSTDTQYF
abundance: many; j_gene: TRBJ2-7; v_gene: TRBV27; d_gene: TRBD1; CDR3nt: TGTGCCAGCAGTTTATCCGACAGGGGCGAGCAGTACTTC; CDR3aa: CASSLSDRGEQYF
abundance: NA; j_gene: TRBJ2-5; v_gene: TRBV18; d_gene: NA; CDR3nt: TGTGCCAGCTCACCACCGAGACTAACTCAAGAGACCCAGTACTTC; CDR3aa: CASSPPRLTQETQYF